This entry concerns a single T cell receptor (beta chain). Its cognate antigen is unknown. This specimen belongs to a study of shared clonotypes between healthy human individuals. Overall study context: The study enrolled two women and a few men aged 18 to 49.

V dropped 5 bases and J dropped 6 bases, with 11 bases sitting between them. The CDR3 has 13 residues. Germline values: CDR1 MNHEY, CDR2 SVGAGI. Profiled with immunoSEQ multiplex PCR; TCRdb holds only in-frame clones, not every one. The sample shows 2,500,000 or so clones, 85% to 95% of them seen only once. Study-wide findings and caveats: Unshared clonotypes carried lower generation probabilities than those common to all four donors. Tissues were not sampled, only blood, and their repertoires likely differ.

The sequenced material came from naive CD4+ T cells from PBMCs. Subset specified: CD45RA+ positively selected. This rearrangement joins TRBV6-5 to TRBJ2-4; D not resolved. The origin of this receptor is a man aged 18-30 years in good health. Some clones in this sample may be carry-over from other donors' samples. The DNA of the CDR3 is TGTGCCAGCAGTGAGATTGGGCCAAACATTCAGTACTTC. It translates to CASSEIGPNIQYF.